Shown below are 28 T cell receptor beta chains from a single sample sequenced in a study of CD8 T cells in Susac syndrome. After extraction with the RNeasy kit, about 0.45 to 1 ug of the RNA was reverse transcribed using random hexamers. TCRdb reanalysed the immunoSEQ multiplex PCR reads using MiXCR and keeps one entry per CDR3 protein. The data contain around 170,000 distinct CDR3 sequences, 90% to 95% of them singletons. The material sequenced was CD4+ T cells from PBMCs. These receptor sequences come from a human donor with Susac syndrome.

The gene calls are TRBV20-1 and TRBJ2-5; D gene unclear. CDR1 is DFQATT and CDR2 is SNEGSKA in the germline V gene (reference sequence). V was cut by 6 bases and J by 1 base, with 15 bases left in between. The CDR3 length is 14 residues. The CDR3 DNA is TGCAGTGCCTCATGGGCAGCCTTCCAAGAGACCCAGTACTTC. This gives the protein CSASWAAFQETQYF.

The chain carries TRBV4-2 and TRBJ2-5; D perhaps matches TRBD1 (5 bases). Trimming shortened V by 1 base and J by 3 bases, and 6 bases separated the two germline ends. Germline V gives CDR1 LGHNA, CDR2 YNFKEQ. The CDR3 covers 13 residues. This CDR3 reads CASSQGQKETQYF. Written as DNA, the CDR3 is TGTGCCAGCAGCCAAGGACAGAAAGAGACCCAGTACTTC.

This rearrangement joins TRBV6-5 to TRBJ2-7; maybe TRBD1 (6 bases). V lost 8 bases and J lost 7, with 21 bases in between. In germline, CDR1 is MNHEY, CDR2 SVGAGI. The CDR3 extends over 14 amino acids. The CDR3 DNA sequence: TGTGCCAGCTCTACCCGAACCGACAGGAAGGAGCAGTACTTC. Its protein product is CASSTRTDRKEQYF.

This clonotype was seen just once. The chain joins TRBV14 to TRBJ2-7; maybe TRBD1 (5 bases). The CDR3 runs 15 residues. Germline V gene lookup returns CDR1 SGHDN and CDR2 FVKESK. With 2 bases removed from V and 0 bases from J, the gap between germline ends came to 11 bases. CDR3 DNA sequence: TGTGCCAGCAGCCAAAGGGGAACAAGCTCCTACGAGCAGTACTTC. It is translated as CASSQRGTSSYEQYF.

The rearrangement uses TRBV3-1 and TRBJ2-5; D not resolved. CDR1 and CDR2 from the germline V gene are LGHDT and YNNKEL (reference sequence). The CDR3 covers 14 residues. Trimming cost V 1 base and J 2 bases, with 8 bases left between them. CDR3 bases: TGTGCCAGCAGCCAAGGCATAGAGCAAGAGACCCAGTACTTC. Translating it yields CASSQGIEQETQYF.

The chain couples TRBV4-3 to TRBJ2-7; 7 positions match TRBD1. The ends lost 4 bases at V and 3 bases at J; junction bases unmatched: 9. CDR1 is LGHNA and CDR2 is YSLEER in the germline V gene. There are 15 residues in the CDR3. CDR3 sequence reads: CASSPDRVGDYEQYF. The CDR3 nucleotides are TGCGCCAGCAGCCCCGACAGGGTTGGAGACTACGAGCAGTACTTC.

In DNA, the CDR3 is TGTGCCAGCAGCCAACTTGAGGGACACACGAACACTGAAGCTTTCTTT. Protein product: CASSQLEGHTNTEAFF. This chain links TRBV14 with TRBJ1-1, with a weak D call TRBD1 (6 bases). Trimming took 2 bases from V and 1 from J, leaving 14 bases between them. Germline CDR1 and CDR2: SGHDN and FVKESK. The CDR3 has 16 amino acids.

V and J are TRBV23-1 and TRBJ1-6, with D possibly being TRBD1 (6 bases). TRBV23-1 is reported as an ORF; its role is uncertain. This CDR3 is built from 16 residues. Trimming took off 4 bases at V and 8 bases at J, with 18 bases between the two ends. The CDR3 bases are TGCGCCAGCAGTCTGGGGGGACACCCTGGGGATTCACCCCTCCACTTT. Protein: CASSLGGHPGDSPLHF.

The chain couples TRBV4-2 to TRBJ2-3; D not certain. V lost 4 bases and J 1 base, leaving 12 bases between the germline ends. The CDR3 is made up of 15 amino acids. Per germline, CDR1 LGHNA and CDR2 YNFKEQ. Here the CDR3 DNA reads TGTGCCAGCAGCCTACGGTTCCCTGGCACAGATACGCAGTATTTT. Protein sequence: CASSLRFPGTDTQYF.

The chain has TRBV9 and TRBJ1-3; 8 nucleotides line up with TRBD1. J gave up 4 bases and V 2 bases, and 8 bases lay outside the gene matches. Germline V CDR1 and CDR2: SGDLS, YYNGEE. The CDR3 is 16 amino acids. The CDR3 coding sequence is TGTGCCAGCAGCGTCCAGGGGGCGCGGCAGGGAAACACCATATATTTT. Amino acid sequence: CASSVQGARQGNTIYF.

The chain employs TRBV3-1 and TRBJ2-1, with a possible D match to TRBD1 (6 bases). There are 16 residues in the CDR3. CDR1 and CDR2 (germline): LGHDT, YNNKEL (reference sequence). V lost 0 bases to trimming and J lost 0 bases, with 9 bases between them. The CDR3 bases are TGTGCCAGCAGCCAAGATGGGGGCTCCTCCTACAATGAGCAGTTCTTC. The encoded protein is CASSQDGGSSYNEQFF.

The gene calls are TRBV4-2 and TRBJ2-3, with a possible D match to TRBD2 (6 bases). V lost 4 bases to trimming and J lost 0 bases, with 14 bases between them. The CDR3 is made up of 16 amino acids. Germline CDR1 and CDR2: LGHNA and YNFKEQ. Here the CDR3 DNA reads TGTGCCAGCAGCCCGGGCCGGGACTTAAGCACAGATACGCAGTATTTT. It translates to CASSPGRDLSTDTQYF.

This clonotype was seen a handful of times. The V and J genes are TRBV29-1 and TRBJ1-1; D uncertain. The CDR3 length is 12 residues. The ends were cut back, 3 bases at V and 5 bases at J, with 10 bases in the middle. The germline gives CDR1 SQVTM, CDR2 ANQGSEA. In DNA form, the CDR3 reads TGCAGCGTTGAGACCGGTGGGACTGAAGCTTTCTTT. Its protein is CSVETGGTEAFF. The whole variable domain, remainder taken from reference TRBV29-1 and TRBJ1-1, is SAVISQKPSRDICQRGTSLTIQCQVDSQVTMMFWYRQQPGQSLTLIATANQGSEATYESGFVIDKFPISRPNLTFSTLTVSNMSPEDSSIYLCSVETGGTEAFFGQGTRLTVV.

The chain joins TRBV18 to TRBJ2-1; D remains unclear. This CDR3 is built from 14 residues. V lost 2 bases to trimming and J lost 5 bases, with 10 bases between them. Germline CDR1 KGHSH, CDR2 LQKENI. The CDR3 loop is CASSPDRQNNEQFF. The DNA of the CDR3 is TGTGCCAGCTCACCAGACCGACAAAACAATGAGCAGTTCTTC.

Here the CDR3 reads CASSWRGNTEAFF. The CDR3 nucleotides read TGTGCCAGCAGCTGGAGGGGGAACACTGAAGCTTTCTTT. The chain couples TRBV7-8 to TRBJ1-1; D may be TRBD1 (5 bases). From germline, CDR1 is SGHVS and CDR2 FQNEAQ. The CDR3 is 13 amino acids. Trimming removed 4 bases from V and 1 base from J, with 7 bases in between.

This clonotype is a singleton in its sample. The CDR3 region is CASSTGLAGGLTQYF. For the CDR3, the DNA is TGTGCCAGCAGCACGGGACTAGCGGGGGGGTTGACCCAGTACTTC. The chain links TRBV7-2 to TRBJ2-5; 16 nucleotides agree with TRBD2. The trim removed 5 bases at V and 7 bases at J, leaving 4 bases unmatched. The CDR3 is 15 residues long. The germline CDR1 and CDR2 sequences are SGHTA and FQGNSA.

The CDR3 loop reads CAWRDFPNTEAFF. Written as DNA, the CDR3 is TGTGCCTGGAGGGACTTCCCGAACACTGAAGCTTTCTTT. This rearrangement joins TRBV30 to TRBJ1-1; unclear D gene. V dropped 3 bases and J dropped 1 base, with 9 bases sitting between them. Germline assignment: CDR1 GTSNPN and CDR2 SVGIG (reference sequence). The CDR3 spans 13 residues.

The V gene is TRBV11-2, the J gene TRBJ2-5; 9 bases line up with TRBD1. This CDR3 comprises 15 residues. The germline V gene encodes CDR1 SGHAT and CDR2 FQNNGV. V shed 5 bases, J shed 5 bases, and the junction held 9 bases outside the gene matches. Here the CDR3 DNA reads TGTGCCAGCAGCGCACAGGGGGCAGTGGGGGAGACCCAGTACTTC. Translated, it gives CASSAQGAVGETQYF.

This rearrangement joins TRBV20-1 to TRBJ2-4, with 8 bases that match TRBD2. This CDR3 is built from 16 residues. V was pared by 1 base and J by 7 bases, with 12 bases of the junction left unmatched. CDR1 is DFQATT and CDR2 is SNEGSKA in the germline V gene (reference sequence). The CDR3 loop is CSARAVGSGAHNIQYF. CDR3 DNA: TGCAGTGCTAGAGCGGTTGGTAGCGGGGCCCATAACATTCAGTACTTC.

The CDR3 protein is CSAAGGADHYGYTF. CDR3 bases: TGCAGTGCTGCAGGTGGGGCAGATCATTATGGCTACACCTTC. The rearrangement uses TRBV20-1 and TRBJ1-2, with a tentative D call TRBD1 (5 bases). Per the germline V gene, CDR1 is DFQATT and CDR2 is SNEGSKA (reference sequence). Trimming removed 5 bases from V and 5 bases from J, with 18 bases in between. The CDR3 runs 14 residues.

This sequence joins TRBV12-3 or TRBV12-4 and TRBJ1-3, with D perhaps matching TRBD1 (5 bases). CDR3 size: 14 residues. With 7 bases removed from V and 0 bases from J, the gap between germline ends came to 10 bases. CDR3 DNA: TGTGCCAGCACCCCGGGGGTCTCTGGAAACACCATATATTTT. Protein sequence: CASTPGVSGNTIYF.

The chain combines TRBV12-5 with TRBJ1-1; D remains ambiguous. Germline V gene sequence: CDR1 LGHNT, CDR2 FRNRAP. V lost 0 bases, J lost 5 bases, and 13 bases lay in between. The CDR3 extends over 15 amino acids. This chain's CDR3 is CASGLVVSWETEAFF. Written as DNA, the CDR3 is TGTGCTAGTGGTTTGGTTGTTAGCTGGGAAACTGAAGCTTTCTTT.

The chain recombines TRBV6-5 with TRBJ2-2; weak D call: TRBD2 (5 bases). Per the germline V gene, CDR1 is MNHEY and CDR2 is SVGAGI. The CDR3 loop spans 14 amino acids. V was trimmed by 6 bases and J by 4 bases, leaving 12 bases between them. CDR3 DNA sequence: TGTGCCAGCAGCGGCCCTGGGAGCACCGGGGAGCTGTTTTTT. Its protein product is CASSGPGSTGELFF.

V and J are TRBV5-1 and TRBJ2-3; 7 positions match TRBD2. V shed 0 bases, J shed 0 bases, and the junction held 4 bases outside the gene matches. Germline V gene lookup returns CDR1 SGHRS and CDR2 YFSETQ. This CDR3 is built from 16 residues. For the CDR3, the DNA is TGCGCCAGCAGCTTGGGAGGAGCGGGGAGCACAGATACGCAGTATTTT. As protein: CASSLGGAGSTDTQYF.

The chain carries TRBV9 and TRBJ2-3; D may match TRBD1 or TRBD2 (6 bases each). Germline V gene data show CDR1 as SGDLS and CDR2 as YYNGEE. The CDR3 is made up of 15 amino acids. The V end lost 8 bases, the J end lost 0 bases, and 16 bases lay between the germline ends. The CDR3 loop is CARRRGVSSTDTQYF. The CDR3 DNA follows: TGTGCCAGAAGGAGGGGGGTTTCTAGCACAGATACGCAGTATTTT.

J is TRBJ2-3 and V is TRBV6-2 or TRBV6-3, with D maybe TRBD2 (5 bases). Trimming took off 6 bases at V and 5 bases at J, with 12 bases between the two ends. Germline loops: CDR1 MNHEY, CDR2 SVGEGT. This CDR3 region has 13 residues. The CDR3 nucleotides are TGTGCCAGCAGCCGCTGGGCGGGAGATACGCAGTATTTT. Translation gives CASSRWAGDTQYF.

The chain combines TRBV10-3 with TRBJ2-5, with 14 bases aligning to TRBD2. The CDR3 totals 13 residues. Trimming at V came to 8 bases and at J to 4 bases, leaving 0 bases not matched to a gene. Germline assignment: CDR1 ENHRY and CDR2 SYGVKD. The CDR3 here is CAIGLAGGETQYF. CDR3 bases: TGTGCCATCGGACTAGCGGGGGGAGAGACCCAGTACTTC.

This chain connects TRBV9 to TRBJ2-4; no reliable D call. The CDR3 covers 14 residues. Germline CDR1 reads SGDLS; CDR2 reads YYNGEE. Trimming removed 5 bases from V and 4 bases from J, with 13 bases in between. CDR3 loop: CASSNGGPKNIQYF. The DNA of the CDR3 is TGTGCCAGCAGTAATGGTGGGCCTAAAAACATTCAGTACTTC.